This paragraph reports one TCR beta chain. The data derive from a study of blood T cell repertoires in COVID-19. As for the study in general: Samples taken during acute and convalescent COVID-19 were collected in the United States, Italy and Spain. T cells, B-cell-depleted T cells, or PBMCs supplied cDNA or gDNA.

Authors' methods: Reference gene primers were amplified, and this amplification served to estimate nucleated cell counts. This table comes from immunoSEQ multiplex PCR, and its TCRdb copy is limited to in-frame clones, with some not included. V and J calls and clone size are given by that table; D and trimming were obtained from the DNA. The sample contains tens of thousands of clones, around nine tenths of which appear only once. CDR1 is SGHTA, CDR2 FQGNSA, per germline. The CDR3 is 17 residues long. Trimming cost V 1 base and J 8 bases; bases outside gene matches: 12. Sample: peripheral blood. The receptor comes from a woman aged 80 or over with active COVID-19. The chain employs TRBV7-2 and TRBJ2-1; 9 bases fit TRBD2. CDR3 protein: CASSLGEAWGLAYEQFF. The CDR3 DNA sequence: TGTGCCAGCAGCTTAGGCGAAGCCTGGGGACTAGCATATGAGCAGTTCTTC.